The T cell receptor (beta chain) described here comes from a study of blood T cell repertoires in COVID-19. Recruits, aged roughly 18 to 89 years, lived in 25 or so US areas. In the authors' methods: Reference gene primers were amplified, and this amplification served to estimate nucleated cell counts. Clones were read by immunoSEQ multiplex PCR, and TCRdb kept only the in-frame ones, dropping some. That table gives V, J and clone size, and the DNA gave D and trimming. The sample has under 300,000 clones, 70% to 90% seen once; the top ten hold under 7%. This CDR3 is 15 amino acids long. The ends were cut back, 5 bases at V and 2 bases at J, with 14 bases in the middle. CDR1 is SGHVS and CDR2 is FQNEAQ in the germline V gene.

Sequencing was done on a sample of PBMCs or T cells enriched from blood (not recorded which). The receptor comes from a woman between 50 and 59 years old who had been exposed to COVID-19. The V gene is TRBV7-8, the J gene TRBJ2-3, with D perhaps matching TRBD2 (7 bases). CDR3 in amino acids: CASSRGGGITDTQYF. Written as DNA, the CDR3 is TGTGCCAGCAGCCGAGGGGGGGGAATCACAGATACGCAGTATTTT.